The clone carrying this T cell receptor (beta chain) was seen a handful of times. What it binds is not known. This record comes from a study of identical twins. Study-level findings and limits: These conclusions were based on statistical analysis (cross-sectional, not following the same donors). Beta clonotypes that were abundant in cord blood contained fewer insertions, a pattern absent from memory repertoires. For out-of-frame beta sequences, excess twin sharing was weaker. Modelling underestimated the level of out-of-frame TCR alpha sharing observed in monozygotic twins.

TCRdb fed the 5' RACE reads into MiXCR, producing one record per CDR3 protein. Of approximately 1.8 million distinct CDR3 sequences listed, around 33% were seen once; the top ten hold 0.25% to 0.3%. The CDR3 runs 12 residues. The germline gives CDR1 ENHRY, CDR2 SYGVKD. V was clipped by 8 bases and J by 2 bases, with 8 bases between them. The chain couples TRBV10-3 to TRBJ2-3; D is perhaps TRBD1 or TRBD2 (5 bases each). The TCR was taken from a newborn girl in good health. Sequenced: cord blood. The chain's CDR3 is CAIGGTTDTQYF. The CDR3 DNA is TGTGCCATCGGGGGTACCACAGATACGCAGTATTTT.